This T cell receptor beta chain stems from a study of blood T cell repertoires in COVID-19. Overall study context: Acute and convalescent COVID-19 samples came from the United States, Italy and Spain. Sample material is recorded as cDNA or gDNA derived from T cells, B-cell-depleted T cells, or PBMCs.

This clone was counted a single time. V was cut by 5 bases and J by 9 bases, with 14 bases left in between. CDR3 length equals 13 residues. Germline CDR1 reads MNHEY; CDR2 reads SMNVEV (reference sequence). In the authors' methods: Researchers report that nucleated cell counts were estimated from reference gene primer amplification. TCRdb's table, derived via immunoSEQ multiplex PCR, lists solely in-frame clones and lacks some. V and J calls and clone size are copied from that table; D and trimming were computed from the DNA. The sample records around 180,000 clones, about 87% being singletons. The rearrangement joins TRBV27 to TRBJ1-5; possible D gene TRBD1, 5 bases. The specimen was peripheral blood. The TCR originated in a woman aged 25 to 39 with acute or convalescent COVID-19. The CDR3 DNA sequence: TGTGCCAGCAGTCCCCCTCCTGGGGCGCCCCAGCATTTT. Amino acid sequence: CASSPPPGAPQHF.